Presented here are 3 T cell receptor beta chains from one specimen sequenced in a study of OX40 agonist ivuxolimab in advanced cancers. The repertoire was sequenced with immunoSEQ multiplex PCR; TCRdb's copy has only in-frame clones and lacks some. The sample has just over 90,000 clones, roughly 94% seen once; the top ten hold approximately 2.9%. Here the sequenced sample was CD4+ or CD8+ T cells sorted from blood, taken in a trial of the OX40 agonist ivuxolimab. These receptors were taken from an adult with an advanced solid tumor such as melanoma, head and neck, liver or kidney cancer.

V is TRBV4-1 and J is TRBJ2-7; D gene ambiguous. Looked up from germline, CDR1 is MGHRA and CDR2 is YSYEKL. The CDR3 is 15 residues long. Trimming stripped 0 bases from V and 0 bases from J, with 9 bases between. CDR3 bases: TGCGCCAGCAGCCAAGAAACTGGTGTCTCCTACGAGCAGTACTTC. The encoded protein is CASSQETGVSYEQYF.

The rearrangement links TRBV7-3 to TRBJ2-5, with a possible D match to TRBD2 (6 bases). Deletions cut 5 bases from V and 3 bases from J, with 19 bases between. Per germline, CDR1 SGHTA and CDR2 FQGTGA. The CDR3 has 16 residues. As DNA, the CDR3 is TGTGCCAGCAGCCCCCTTGGGGCTAGCGAAAAAGAGACCCAGTACTTC. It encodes CASSPLGASEKETQYF.

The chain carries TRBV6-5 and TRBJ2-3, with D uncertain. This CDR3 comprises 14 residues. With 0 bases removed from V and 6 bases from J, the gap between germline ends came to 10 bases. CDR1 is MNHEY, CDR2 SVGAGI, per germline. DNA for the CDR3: TGTGCCAGCAGTTACTCTTCAGCGCCGGATACGCAGTATTTT. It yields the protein CASSYSSAPDTQYF.